Following are 28 T cell receptor beta chains from one sample sequenced in a study of T cell changes during pregnancy in multiple sclerosis. Here immunoSEQ multiplex PCR was the method, and the copy in TCRdb shows in-frame clones only, minus some. The top ten clones hold 2% of a sample with about 69,000 clones, 85% to 95% of them seen once. Sequencing used peripheral blood, obtained in the third trimester of pregnancy. These receptors came from a female donor in good health, enrolled as a control in a pregnancy study.

This chain joins TRBV7-2 and TRBJ2-3, with 11 positions matching TRBD2. After removal of 1 base from V and 5 bases from J, the junction contained 5 bases not matched to a gene. The CDR3 is 16 residues long. Germline V gives CDR1 SGHTA, CDR2 FQGNSA. The CDR3 bases are TGTGCCAGCAGCTTAGGGACTAGCGGGCGAGGAGATACGCAGTATTTT. Encoded protein: CASSLGTSGRGDTQYF.

CDR3 protein: CASSSGDSPLAKQFF. The CDR3 DNA reads as TGTGCCAGCAGCTCTGGAGATAGCCCCCTTGCTAAGCAGTTCTTC. The V call is TRBV11-3, the J call TRBJ2-1; D remains unclear. The CDR3 contains 15 residues. V lost 4 bases, J lost 11 bases, and 21 bases lay in between. The germline V gene has CDR1 SGHNT and CDR2 YENEEA. Looking up the rest from reference TRBV11-3 and TRBJ2-1 gives the full variable domain: EAGVVQSPRYKIIEKKQPVAFWCNPISGHNTLYWYLQNLGQGPELLIRYENEEAVDDSQLPKDRFSAERLKGVDSTLKIQPAELGDSAVYLCASSSGDSPLAKQFFGPGTRLTVL.

With respect to this clone: Sequence at one end of the junction differs from germline and may be a read error. The J gene is TRBJ1-3, the V gene TRBV7-7; TRBD1 is a possible D gene (5 bases). The CDR3 runs 15 residues. The germline CDR1 and CDR2 sequences are SSHAT and FNYEAQ (reference sequence). The CDR3 loop is CASSPSGGAGNTIYF. In DNA, the CDR3 is TGTGCTAGCAGCCCTAGCGGGGGGGCTGGAAACACCATATATTTT.

The rearrangement links TRBV27 to TRBJ1-2; D remains ambiguous. This CDR3 has 13 residues. Deletions cut 3 bases from V and 2 bases from J, with 7 bases between. CDR1 is MNHEY, CDR2 SMNVEV, per germline (reference sequence). For the CDR3, the DNA is TGTGCCAGCAGTTTGGCAGAAAACTATGGCTACACCTTC. It encodes CASSLAENYGYTF.

The gene calls are TRBV2 and TRBJ2-7; D not certain. Germline V gene lookup returns CDR1 SNHLY and CDR2 FYNNEI. Trimming stripped 8 bases from V and 1 base from J, with 6 bases between. CDR3 length equals 11 residues. The CDR3 is CASLTSYEQYF. The DNA of the CDR3 is TGTGCCAGCTTGACTTCCTACGAGCAGTACTTC.

This clone was counted only a few times. The rearrangement joins TRBV10-1 to TRBJ2-7, with unresolved D. CDR3 length: 13 amino acids. Trimming shortened V by 5 bases and J by 1 base, and 9 bases separated the two germline ends. Looked up from germline, CDR1 is WNHNN and CDR2 is SYGVQD (reference sequence). DNA for the CDR3: TGCGCCAGCAGTCCTGGCACATCCTACGAGCAGTACTTC. Translating it yields CASSPGTSYEQYF.

In DNA form, the CDR3 reads TGTGCCAGCAGCGACAACGAGGAGGCACAAGTTAATTCACCCCTCCACTTT. Translation gives CASSDNEEAQVNSPLHF. The V gene is TRBV4-2, the J gene TRBJ1-6; D is undetermined. V was pared by 5 bases and J by 6 bases, with 20 bases between. Germline V gene lookup returns CDR1 LGHNA and CDR2 YNFKEQ. This CDR3 spans 17 amino acids.

This rearrangement joins TRBV7-8 to TRBJ2-4; 7 bases line up with TRBD2. V was clipped by 1 base and J by 1 base; unmatched bases: 7. The CDR3 loop spans 17 amino acids. Germline lookup yields CDR1 SGHVS and CDR2 FQNEAQ. As DNA, the CDR3 is TGTGCCAGCAGCTTAGTCCTTAACGGGGGGGCCAAAAACATTCAGTACTTC. Protein: CASSLVLNGGAKNIQYF.

The gene calls are TRBV7-8 and TRBJ2-7; TRBD2 agrees at 7 bases. The CDR3 runs 15 residues. V trimming: 2 bases; J trimming: 3 bases; junction bases outside the gene matches: 7. The germline CDR1 and CDR2 sequences are SGHVS and FQNEAQ. CDR3 protein: CASSLRSSGNYEQYF. The CDR3, as DNA: TGTGCCAGCAGCTTACGGTCTAGCGGAAACTACGAGCAGTACTTC.

In this sample, this clone turned up once. This chain joins TRBV7-3 and TRBJ2-2; D perhaps matches TRBD1 (5 bases). Between the trimmed V and J ends, which lost 2 bases and 4 bases, there was a span of 14 bases. CDR1 and CDR2 from the germline V gene are SGHTA and FQGTGA. This CDR3 is 16 amino acids long. CDR3 residues: CASSLYGQGITGELFF. The CDR3 DNA follows: TGTGCCAGCAGCTTATACGGTCAGGGTATCACCGGGGAGCTGTTTTTT. Full variable domain (remainder filled in from reference TRBV7-3 and TRBJ2-2): GAGVSQTPSNKVTEKGKYVELRCDPISGHTALYWYRQSLGQGPEFLIYFQGTGAADDSGLPNDRFFAVRPEGSVSTLKIQRTERGDSAVYLCASSLYGQGITGELFFGEGSRLTVL.

V usage is TRBV10-3 and J usage is TRBJ2-3; TRBD2 matches 14 bases. Germline lookup yields CDR1 ENHRY and CDR2 SYGVKD. The V and J ends lost 6 bases and 4 bases, in that order; junction bases with no gene match: 3. The CDR3 extends over 15 amino acids. This CDR3 reads CAIRRLAGGPDTQYF. CDR3 DNA sequence: TGTGCCATCAGAAGACTAGCGGGGGGGCCAGATACGCAGTATTTT.

J is TRBJ1-2 and V is TRBV9; D is perhaps TRBD1 (5 bases). CDR1 is SGDLS, CDR2 YYNGEE, per germline. V was shortened by 0 bases and J by 2 bases, with 8 bases between the two germline ends. This CDR3 spans 14 amino acids. CDR3 in DNA: TGTGCCAGCAGCGTAGAGGCAGGGAACTATGGCTACACCTTC. It encodes CASSVEAGNYGYTF. The variable domain in full, with the rest retrieved from reference TRBV9 and TRBJ1-2, is DSGVTQTPKHLITATGQRVTLRCSPRSGDLSVYWYQQSLDQGLQFLIQYYNGEERAKGNILERFSAQQFPDLHSELNLSSLELGDSALYFCASSVEAGNYGYTFGSGTRLTVV.

This clone has just one count. This sequence joins TRBV7-6 and TRBJ2-7; 10 bases are shared with TRBD1. This CDR3 is built from 15 residues. Germline V gene data show CDR1 as SGHVS and CDR2 as FNYEAQ. V lost 5 bases and J lost 6; bases outside the gene matches: 10. The CDR3 region is CASSPNPGQGSEQYF. Written as DNA, the CDR3 is TGTGCCAGCAGCCCTAACCCGGGACAGGGGAGCGAGCAGTACTTC.

The rearrangement uses TRBV27 and TRBJ2-5; TRBD2 matches 7 bases. V was pared by 5 bases and J by 2 bases, with 5 bases of the junction left unmatched. The CDR3 spans 14 residues. Germline CDR1 and CDR2: MNHEY and SMNVEV (reference sequence). For the CDR3, the DNA is TGTGCCAGCAGTCTCTTTAGCGGGCAAGAGACCCAGTACTTC. Encoded protein: CASSLFSGQETQYF.

V gene TRBV5-4 combines with J gene TRBJ2-5, with 7 bases fitting TRBD1. The CDR3 covers 16 residues. V shed 4 bases and J 2 bases; nucleotides not matched to a gene: 11. Germline V lookup: CDR1 SGHNT, CDR2 YYREEE (reference sequence). In nucleotides, the CDR3 is TGTGCCAGCAGCCCGGGACAGCCGTTACTTCAAGAGACCCAGTACTTC. Protein: CASSPGQPLLQETQYF.

The chain joins TRBV19 to TRBJ2-1, with TRBD2 matching over 9 bases. The CDR3 contains 21 residues. With V trimmed by 4 bases and J by 5 bases, 24 bases remained unmatched. Germline V CDR1 and CDR2: LNHDA, SQIVND (reference sequence). The CDR3 is CASSTKREEGGKGAIHNEQFF. In DNA, the CDR3 is TGTGCCAGTAGTACTAAGCGGGAGGAAGGAGGAAAGGGTGCAATACACAATGAGCAGTTCTTC.

The rearrangement joins TRBV28 to TRBJ2-7, with 10 bases lining up with TRBD2. The germline gives CDR1 MDHEN, CDR2 SYDVKM. The CDR3 length is 14 residues. Trimming at V came to 6 bases and at J to 4 bases, leaving 6 bases not matched to a gene. The CDR3 is CASRIAGGNYEQYF. The CDR3 nucleotides read TGTGCCAGCAGAATAGCGGGAGGCAATTACGAGCAGTACTTC.

The rearrangement joins TRBV7-9 to TRBJ2-6, with TRBD1 identical over 8 bases. The length of the CDR3 is 19 residues. Germline V gene lookup returns CDR1 SEHNR and CDR2 FQNEAQ (reference sequence). V shed 2 bases and J 2 bases; nucleotides not matched to a gene: 11. The CDR3 DNA sequence: TGTGCCAGCAGCTTACCCAGGGGGCCTCACGCGGCTGGGGCCAACGTCCTGACTTTC. Its protein product is CASSLPRGPHAAGANVLTF.

The CDR3 spells CASYGGRNQPQHF. CDR3 bases: TGTGCCAGCTACGGGGGTCGCAATCAGCCCCAGCATTTT. V and J are TRBV10-3 and TRBJ1-5, with a weak D call TRBD1 (5 bases). Germline CDR1 is ENHRY and CDR2 is SYGVKD. This CDR3 comprises 13 residues. V lost 10 bases and J 2 bases, leaving 12 bases between the germline ends.

This chain's CDR3 is CASRPLAGVSETQYF. In nucleotides, the CDR3 is TGTGCCAGCAGACCACTAGCGGGAGTGTCGGAGACCCAGTACTTC. The gene calls are TRBV27 and TRBJ2-5; 11 bases line up with TRBD2. V shed 6 bases, J shed 5 bases, and the junction held 8 bases outside the gene matches. The germline CDR1 and CDR2 sequences are MNHEY and SMNVEV (reference sequence). This CDR3 has 15 residues.

This clone came up once. The rearrangement joins TRBV28 to TRBJ2-7; tentatively, D is TRBD1 (5 bases). The CDR3 consists of 16 residues. Germline-derived CDR1 and CDR2 are MDHEN and SYDVKM. Trimming shortened V by 7 bases and J by 2 bases, and 21 bases separated the two germline ends. CDR3 sequence reads: CASTPMGLQATYEQYF. DNA of the CDR3: TGTGCCAGCACCCCGATGGGGCTGCAGGCCACCTACGAGCAGTACTTC.

This chain connects TRBV7-6 to TRBJ1-1; D possibly corresponds to TRBD1 (5 bases). Germline lookup yields CDR1 SGHVS and CDR2 FNYEAQ. Trimming left V 8 bases short and J 4 bases short, with 11 bases between. The CDR3 length is 12 residues. CDR3 sequence (DNA): TGTGCCAGCGCCCGGAGGGGCACTGAAGCTTTCTTT. Residues: CASARRGTEAFF. Complete variable domain (other parts from reference TRBV7-6 and TRBJ1-1): GAGVSQSPRYKVTKRGQDVALRCDPISGHVSLYWYRQALGQGPEFLTYFNYEAQQDKSGLPNDRFSAERPEGSISTLTIQRTEQRDSAMYRCASARRGTEAFFGQGTRLTVV.

The chain employs TRBV30 and TRBJ2-2; D uncertain. Germline values: CDR1 GTSNPN, CDR2 SVGIG (reference sequence). The CDR3 runs to 12 residues. V shed 3 bases and J shed 7 bases, with 9 bases lying between them. Here the CDR3 reads CAWRADSGELFF. The CDR3 DNA reads TGTGCCTGGAGGGCGGATAGCGGGGAGCTGTTTTTT.

The V gene is TRBV5-1, the J gene TRBJ2-7, with 8 bases identical to TRBD1. This CDR3 has 14 residues. Germline CDR1 is SGHRS and CDR2 is YFSETQ. J gave up 2 bases and V 5 bases, and 6 bases lay outside the gene matches. The CDR3 DNA reads as TGCGCCAGCAGGTTAGAGACAGGGGCCTACGAGCAGTACTTC. It specifies CASRLETGAYEQYF.

This chain uses TRBV18 with TRBJ1-1, with D unclear. This CDR3 contains 13 residues. Germline CDR1 and CDR2: KGHSH and LQKENI. Trimming removed 8 bases from V and 1 base from J, with 11 bases in between. In DNA, the CDR3 is TGTGCCAGCACCGGCCCGGGGAACACTGAAGCTTTCTTT. Its translation is CASTGPGNTEAFF.

The V call is TRBV4-3, the J call TRBJ2-7; D might be TRBD1 (6 bases). The V gene's germline CDR1 is LGHNA and CDR2 YSLEER. The CDR3 loop spans 14 amino acids. Trimming took off 4 bases at V and 2 bases at J, with 12 bases between the two ends. The CDR3 reads CASSPSTGTYEQYF. Here the CDR3 DNA reads TGCGCCAGCAGCCCTTCGACAGGTACCTACGAGCAGTACTTC.

The chain recombines TRBV18 with TRBJ1-2; 10 positions match TRBD1. Looked up from germline, CDR1 is KGHSH and CDR2 is LQKENI. V shed 3 bases, J shed 6 bases, and the junction held 1 base outside the gene matches. CDR3 length: 13 amino acids. CDR3 in DNA: TGTGCCAGCTCACCGGGACAGGGGAATGGCTACACCTTC. It translates to CASSPGQGNGYTF.

The rearrangement joins TRBV11-1 to TRBJ2-3; D possibly corresponds to TRBD1 (6 bases). CDR3 length equals 15 residues. V was cut by 4 bases and J by 3 bases, with 14 bases left in between. The V gene's germline CDR1 is SGHAT and CDR2 FQDESV (reference sequence). The CDR3 DNA reads TGTGCCAGCAGCTCGTGGGGGCAGGGGACAGATACGCAGTATTTT. Amino acid sequence: CASSSWGQGTDTQYF.